The T cell receptor (beta chain) described here comes from a study of regulatory T cells in long-lasting Graves disease. Time point specified: newly diagnosed GD, antithyroid drugs for less than 3 months. Preparation of the TCR library used RNA extracted from PBMCs. This clonotype was seen many times. This CDR3 spans 20 amino acids. Germline V gene sequence: CDR1 SGDLS, CDR2 YYNGEE. Trimming at V came to 2 bases and at J to 5 bases, leaving 20 bases not matched to a gene. iRepertoire HTBI primers and Arm-PCR of CDR3 regions built TCR beta libraries. Each CDR3 protein is one row after TCRdb ran MiXCR on the multiplex PCR reads. In the table there are about 380,000 distinct CDR3 sequences, less than 20% of which are singletons.

Sequencing used peripheral blood mononuclear cells (PBMCs), obtained at new diagnosis, from a patient treated with antithyroid drugs. V and J are TRBV9 and TRBJ2-7; TRBD2 agrees at 12 bases. The receptor's source is a female donor with Graves disease. This CDR3 reads CASSVDRQGATSGRIDEQYF. In DNA form, the CDR3 reads TGTGCCAGCAGCGTCGATCGACAGGGGGCCACTAGCGGGAGGATCGACGAGCAGTACTTC.